The sequence of this T cell receptor (beta chain) was determined in a study of control samples from healthy donors and cancer patients. Sequencing was performed with immunoSEQ multiplex PCR; in TCRdb, only in-frame clones are kept and a portion is missing. The table shows 150,000 to 180,000 clones, with 94% occurring only once. Germline loops: CDR1 LGHDT, CDR2 YNNKEL (reference sequence). Trimming removed 6 bases from V and 4 bases from J, with 15 bases in between. The CDR3 is 14 residues long. The gene calls are TRBV3-1 (or the pseudogene TRBV3-2) and TRBJ1-1; D is possibly TRBD1 (5 bases). This TCR was sampled from a man in his forties or fifties in good health. The sequencing sample was made of blood. CDR3 sequence (DNA): TGTGCCAGCAGTCCACCCGGGGGACTCACTGAAGCTTTCTTT. This sequence encodes CASSPPGGLTEAFF.